The rows below give T cell receptor beta chains drawn from one sample of a study of shared clonotypes between healthy human individuals. Profiled with immunoSEQ multiplex PCR; TCRdb holds only in-frame clones, not every one. Among over a million clones, about 96% were seen once, and the ten largest hold about 1%. The sequenced sample consisted of naive CD4+ T cells sorted from blood. These receptors came from a young man in good health. The CDR3 runs from the conserved cysteine through the conserved F or W. A D gene is named only where the DNA matches it firmly. Size tells how often a clone was seen (once, few, many) or the class of an expanded clone, and some rows leave it out.

j_gene: TRBJ2-1; abundance: NA; d_gene: NA; v_gene: TRBV28; CDR3aa: CACPSPSGNEQFF; CDR3nt: TGTGCCTGCCCCTCTCCCTCCGGCAATGAGCAGTTCTTC
j_gene: TRBJ2-3; abundance: NA; d_gene: TRBD2; v_gene: TRBV4-3; CDR3aa: CASSQEWTSGRGATQYF; CDR3nt: TGCGCCAGCAGCCAAGAGTGGACTAGCGGGAGGGGGGCTACGCAGTATTTT
j_gene: TRBJ2-1; abundance: once; d_gene: TRBD2; v_gene: TRBV9; CDR3aa: CASSVEIGGRASLINEQFF; CDR3nt: TGTGCCAGCAGCGTAGAAATCGGCGGGAGGGCCAGTCTAATCAATGAGCAGTTCTTC
j_gene: TRBJ2-1; abundance: NA; d_gene: NA; v_gene: TRBV7-2; CDR3aa: CASSPQSYNEQFF; CDR3nt: TGTGCCAGCAGCCCCCAGTCCTACAATGAGCAGTTCTTC
j_gene: TRBJ2-1; abundance: NA; d_gene: TRBD2; v_gene: TRBV19; CDR3aa: CASSQLAIQINEQFF; CDR3nt: TGTGCCAGTAGCCAACTAGCGATACAGATCAATGAGCAGTTCTTC
j_gene: TRBJ2-2; abundance: once; d_gene: NA; v_gene: TRBV7-9; CDR3aa: CASSLVSGANTGELFF; CDR3nt: TGTGCCAGCAGCCTAGTCTCCGGGGCCAACACCGGGGAGCTGTTTTTT
j_gene: TRBJ2-1; abundance: once; d_gene: NA; v_gene: TRBV5-5; CDR3aa: CASSLNPSPSSYNEQFF; CDR3nt: TGTGCCAGCAGCTTGAATCCTAGCCCGAGCTCCTACAATGAGCAGTTCTTC
j_gene: TRBJ2-7; abundance: NA; d_gene: TRBD1; v_gene: TRBV7-2; CDR3aa: CASSLELGWQGVSYEQYF; CDR3nt: TGTGCCAGCAGCTTAGAGTTGGGGTGGCAGGGGGTCTCCTACGAGCAGTACTTC
j_gene: TRBJ1-2; abundance: NA; d_gene: NA; v_gene: TRBV7-8; CDR3aa: CASSLHRVNYGYTF; CDR3nt: TGTGCCAGCAGCTTACACAGGGTTAACTATGGCTACACCTTC
j_gene: TRBJ1-4; abundance: NA; d_gene: NA; v_gene: TRBV5-1; CDR3aa: CASSLKAEFNEKLFF; CDR3nt: TGCGCCAGCAGCTTGAAGGCAGAGTTTAATGAAAAACTGTTTTTT
j_gene: TRBJ2-7; abundance: NA; d_gene: TRBD2; v_gene: TRBV28; CDR3aa: CASRTMLAGVYEQYF; CDR3nt: TGTGCCAGCAGAACAATGCTAGCGGGAGTTTACGAGCAGTACTTC
j_gene: TRBJ2-1; abundance: NA; d_gene: TRBD2; v_gene: TRBV19; CDR3aa: CASSTRMIAGDYNEQFF; CDR3nt: TGTGCCAGTAGTACGCGAATGATAGCGGGAGACTACAATGAGCAGTTCTTC
j_gene: TRBJ1-5; abundance: NA; d_gene: TRBD1; v_gene: TRBV7-3; CDR3aa: CASSFRSGTGVQPQHF; CDR3nt: TGTGCCAGCAGCTTCCGATCCGGGACAGGGGTTCAGCCCCAGCATTTT
j_gene: TRBJ2-7; abundance: NA; d_gene: NA; v_gene: TRBV21-1; CDR3aa: CASPGVAGGFYEQYF; CDR3nt: TGTGCCAGCCCGGGGGTAGCGGGAGGATTTTACGAGCAGTACTTC
j_gene: TRBJ2-5; abundance: once; d_gene: NA; v_gene: TRBV5-1; CDR3aa: CASRTGLAQETQYF; CDR3nt: TGCGCCAGCAGGACGGGACTCGCACAAGAGACCCAGTACTTC
j_gene: TRBJ1-3; abundance: NA; d_gene: TRBD1; v_gene: TRBV7-6; CDR3aa: CASSLGTVSSGNTIYF; CDR3nt: TGTGCCAGCAGCCTCGGGACAGTTAGCTCTGGAAACACCATATATTTT
j_gene: TRBJ2-7; abundance: NA; d_gene: TRBD2; v_gene: TRBV5-1; CDR3aa: CASSPPMGGGSYEQYF; CDR3nt: TGCGCCAGCAGCCCCCCTATGGGGGGAGGGAGCTACGAGCAGTACTTC
j_gene: TRBJ1-2; abundance: NA; d_gene: NA; v_gene: TRBV21-1; CDR3aa: CASSKEGRVPNYGYTF; CDR3nt: TGTGCCAGCAGCAAAGAGGGCAGGGTGCCTAACTATGGCTACACCTTC
j_gene: TRBJ1-3; abundance: NA; d_gene: NA; v_gene: TRBV6-6; CDR3aa: CASSYSTSGNTIYF; CDR3nt: TGTGCCAGCAGTTACTCAACTTCTGGAAACACCATATATTTT
j_gene: TRBJ2-1; abundance: NA; d_gene: TRBD2; v_gene: TRBV7-9; CDR3aa: CASSLNLAGGSYNEQFF; CDR3nt: TGTGCCAGCAGCTTGAACCTGGCGGGAGGGTCCTACAATGAGCAGTTCTTC
j_gene: TRBJ2-6; abundance: NA; d_gene: TRBD1; v_gene: TRBV18; CDR3aa: CASSPTLGQGRSGANVLTF; CDR3nt: TGTGCCAGCTCACCGACCTTGGGACAGGGGAGGTCTGGGGCCAACGTCCTGACTTTC
j_gene: TRBJ2-3; abundance: NA; d_gene: NA; v_gene: TRBV4-3; CDR3aa: CASSQDSFTDTQYF; CDR3nt: TGCGCCAGCAGCCAAGATTCTTTCACAGATACGCAGTATTTT
j_gene: TRBJ1-1; abundance: NA; d_gene: NA; v_gene: TRBV18; CDR3aa: CASSPDRLGSEAFF; CDR3nt: TGTGCCAGCTCACCAGACAGGTTGGGATCAGAAGCTTTCTTT